These 29 T cell receptor beta chains came from one sample sequenced in a study of T-cell reconstitution after alpha-beta-depleted transplantation in children. Researchers prepared the TCRbeta library using unique molecular identifiers, the study reports. TCRdb independently ran MiXCR on the PCR reads; one entry per CDR3 protein. The repertoire holds a few hundred thousand distinct CDR3 sequences, with around 9.7% as singletons. The specimen comprised PBMCs from the stem cell graft donor, sampled from the stem cell graft. These receptors all come from a human donor who donated a stem cell graft to a child with SCID.

This clonotype was seen many times. The rearrangement links TRBV5-1 to TRBJ2-1, with 8 bases matching TRBD2. The CDR3 length is 17 residues. V trimming: 0 bases; J trimming: 4 bases; junction bases outside the gene matches: 9. The germline CDR1 and CDR2 sequences are SGHRS and YFSETQ. DNA for the CDR3: TGCGCCAGCAGCTTGGTCAAACGAGCGGGGGTTTACAATGAGCAGTTCTTC. This sequence encodes CASSLVKRAGVYNEQFF.

The chain combines TRBV5-1 with TRBJ2-2; 11 positions agree with TRBD1. This CDR3 is built from 15 residues. Germline V CDR1 and CDR2: SGHRS, YFSETQ. With 5 bases clipped from V and 4 bases from J, the junction kept 4 bases outside the gene matches. The CDR3 loop is CASRVGTGGTGELFF. CDR3 DNA sequence: TGCGCCAGCAGAGTGGGGACAGGGGGCACCGGGGAGCTGTTTTTT.

This clonotype occurred many times. The chain uses TRBV5-1 and TRBJ1-2; D is unclear. From germline, CDR1 is SGHRS and CDR2 YFSETQ. The V and J ends lost 4 bases and 7 bases respectively, with 14 bases between them. The CDR3 spans 13 residues. CDR3 region: CASSPEIGLGYTF. CDR3 sequence (DNA): TGCGCCAGCAGCCCAGAGATCGGTCTTGGCTACACCTTC.

This clonotype has a count of ten or more. The chain has TRBV4-2 and TRBJ1-1; no firm D call. Trimming left V 0 bases short and J 3 bases short, with 14 bases between. The CDR3 is 16 residues long. Per germline, CDR1 LGHNA and CDR2 YNFKEQ. The DNA of the CDR3 is TGTGCCAGCAGCCAAGAGGCAATAGGTTGGGACACTGAAGCTTTCTTT. This sequence encodes CASSQEAIGWDTEAFF.

This clonotype occurred many times. V gene TRBV20-1 combines with J gene TRBJ2-2; no definite D call. The CDR3 is 14 amino acids. Between the trimmed V and J ends, which lost 2 bases and 0 bases, there was a span of 7 bases. Germline V gives CDR1 DFQATT, CDR2 SNEGSKA (reference sequence). The CDR3 nucleotides read TGCAGTGCTAGAAAGACATCGAACACCGGGGAGCTGTTTTTT. It translates to CSARKTSNTGELFF.

This clonotype was recorded many times. This sequence joins TRBV2 and TRBJ1-5; no firm D call. In germline, CDR1 is SNHLY, CDR2 FYNNEI. CDR3 length: 14 residues. V was pared by 3 bases and J by 5 bases, with 11 bases between. This CDR3 reads CASSDVVGYQPQHF. DNA for the CDR3: TGTGCCAGCAGTGATGTGGTAGGTTATCAGCCCCAGCATTTT.

At least ten counts were recorded for this clonotype. The CDR3 sequence: CASSFMPREETQYF. The CDR3 DNA sequence: TGCGCCAGCAGCTTCATGCCCAGGGAGGAGACCCAGTACTTC. The chain recombines TRBV5-1 with TRBJ2-5; tentatively, D is TRBD1 or TRBD2 (5 bases each). The CDR3 is 14 amino acids. V lost 2 bases and J lost 5, with 13 bases in between. The germline gives CDR1 SGHRS, CDR2 YFSETQ.

This clonotype was found many times. V and J are TRBV20-1 and TRBJ1-1; D call uncertain. Trimming stripped 0 bases from V and 3 bases from J, with 14 bases between. Germline CDR1 is DFQATT and CDR2 is SNEGSKA (reference sequence). The CDR3 totals 15 residues. CDR3 amino acids: CSAREKVLRDTEAFF. In DNA form, the CDR3 reads TGCAGTGCTAGAGAGAAAGTCCTGCGGGACACTGAAGCTTTCTTT.

This clonotype was seen many times. V is TRBV30 and J is TRBJ1-1; D uncertain. CDR1 and CDR2 from the germline V gene are GTSNPN and SVGIG (reference sequence). The CDR3 spans 14 residues. V was shortened by 7 bases and J by 1 base, with 16 bases between the two germline ends. The CDR3 DNA is TGTGCCTTACGCCGTCGGGAGGGGAACACTGAAGCTTTCTTT. It encodes CALRRREGNTEAFF.

This clonotype has a handful of counts. The V and J genes are TRBV27 and TRBJ1-6; 7 positions agree with TRBD1. V lost 5 bases, J lost 5 bases, and 9 bases stayed unmatched. CDR1 and CDR2 from the germline V gene are MNHEY and SMNVEV (reference sequence). This CDR3 is 16 amino acids long. The CDR3 sequence is CASSILTGSDNSPLHF. For the CDR3, the DNA is TGTGCCAGCAGTATATTGACAGGGAGTGATAATTCACCCCTCCACTTT.

This clonotype was found many times. This sequence joins TRBV15 and TRBJ2-1; the match to TRBD1 covers 10 bases. The length of the CDR3 is 19 residues. From germline, CDR1 is LNHNV and CDR2 YYDKDF (reference sequence). The V gene end was trimmed by 2 bases and the J gene end by 0 bases; junction bases not matched to a gene: 10. The CDR3 sequence is CATSRRTGGFFSSYNEQFF. The CDR3 DNA is TGTGCCACCAGCAGAAGGACAGGGGGGTTTTTTAGCTCCTACAATGAGCAGTTCTTC.

There are many counts of this clonotype. The chain employs TRBV12-3 or TRBV12-4 and TRBJ1-1, with D possibly being TRBD1 (5 bases). The ends were cut back, 5 bases at V and 0 bases at J, with 16 bases in the middle. The CDR3 has 16 amino acids. Written as DNA, the CDR3 is TGTGCCAGCAGTCCGTTTCGGGGGGGATTGAACACTGAAGCTTTCTTT. Its protein product is CASSPFRGGLNTEAFF.

This clonotype was recorded at least ten times. The genes are TRBV5-1 and TRBJ2-2; D ambiguous. The length of the CDR3 is 14 residues. Trimming removed 2 bases from V and 4 bases from J, with 9 bases in between. Germline V gives CDR1 SGHRS, CDR2 YFSETQ. CDR3 sequence: CASSFLVGTGELFF. The CDR3 DNA reads TGCGCCAGCAGCTTCCTAGTCGGCACCGGGGAGCTGTTTTTT. Complete variable domain (other parts from reference TRBV5-1 and TRBJ2-2): KAGVTQTPRYLIKTRGQQVTLSCSPISGHRSVSWYQQTPGQGLQFLFEYFSETQRNKGNFPGRFSGRQFSNSRSEMNVSTLELGDSALYLCASSFLVGTGELFFGEGSRLTVL.

This clonotype was counted at least ten times. The genes are TRBV5-1 and TRBJ2-7; no reliable D call. The V end lost 0 bases, the J end lost 2 bases, and 9 bases lay between the germline ends. Germline V gives CDR1 SGHRS, CDR2 YFSETQ. The CDR3 runs to 14 residues. The CDR3 sequence is CASSLEGLPYEQYF. DNA for the CDR3: TGCGCCAGCAGCTTGGAGGGATTACCCTACGAGCAGTACTTC.

This clonotype has a handful of counts. This chain uses TRBV7-2 with TRBJ2-5; 7 bases align to TRBD2. Germline V CDR1 and CDR2: SGHTA, FQGNSA. This CDR3 region has 15 residues. Germline trimming cut 4 bases from V and 1 base from J; bases unmatched to any gene: 6. CDR3 protein: CASSWGGGVQETQYF. The CDR3 DNA sequence: TGTGCCAGCAGCTGGGGGGGGGGAGTCCAAGAGACCCAGTACTTC.

The chain links TRBV7-3 to TRBJ1-1, with no clear D. CDR3 length equals 13 residues. The germline V gene encodes CDR1 SGHTA and CDR2 FQGTGA. Trimming left V 2 bases short and J 4 bases short, with 8 bases between. CDR3 DNA sequence: TGTGCCAGCAGCTTACGGCAGACCACTGAAGCTTTCTTT. This encodes CASSLRQTTEAFF.

This clonotype occurred many times. The V call is TRBV7-9, the J call TRBJ2-3; D uncertain. Looked up from germline, CDR1 is SEHNR and CDR2 is FQNEAQ (reference sequence). The CDR3 covers 15 residues. V lost 1 base and J 3 bases, leaving 11 bases between the germline ends. DNA of the CDR3: TGTGCCAGCAGCTTAGGACCCCTCGGGACAGATACGCAGTATTTT. Protein product: CASSLGPLGTDTQYF. The entire variable domain, with the rest obtained from reference TRBV7-9 and TRBJ2-3, is as follows: DTGVSQNPRHKITKRGQNVTFRCDPISEHNRLYWYRQTLGQGPEFLTYFQNEAQLEKSRLLSDRFSAERPKGSFSTLEIQRTEQGDSAMYLCASSLGPLGTDTQYFGPGTRLTVL.

This clonotype was recorded at least ten times. V is TRBV5-1 and J is TRBJ2-3; the D gene is possibly TRBD2 (6 bases). From germline, CDR1 is SGHRS and CDR2 YFSETQ. The ends were cut back, 4 bases at V and 4 bases at J, with 13 bases in the middle. The CDR3 covers 14 residues. As DNA, the CDR3 is TGCGCCAGCAGCACTACTAGCCCCGCAGATACGCAGTATTTT. This encodes CASSTTSPADTQYF.

This chain links TRBV30 with TRBJ1-4; the D gene is possibly TRBD1 (5 bases). Trimming took off 0 bases at V and 6 bases at J, with 14 bases between the two ends. The CDR3 totals 15 residues. From germline, CDR1 is GTSNPN and CDR2 SVGIG (reference sequence). This CDR3 reads CAWSVHAGLHEKLFF. CDR3 sequence (DNA): TGTGCCTGGAGTGTACATGCAGGGTTACATGAAAAACTGTTTTTT.

In this sample, this clonotype turned up many times. This sequence joins TRBV29-1 and TRBJ2-7, with D possibly matching TRBD1 (5 bases). Germline CDR1 and CDR2: SQVTM and ANQGSEA. This CDR3 region has 14 residues. Between the trimmed V and J ends, which lost 2 bases and 0 bases, there was a span of 11 bases. This CDR3 reads CSVENRPHSYEQYF. The DNA of the CDR3 is TGCAGCGTTGAAAACAGGCCGCACTCCTACGAGCAGTACTTC.

At least ten counts were recorded for this clonotype. V gene TRBV11-1 combines with J gene TRBJ2-1, with TRBD1 matching over 7 bases. V dropped 5 bases and J dropped 7; count of bases not matched to a gene: 14. This CDR3 region has 16 residues. Germline V lookup: CDR1 SGHAT, CDR2 FQDESV (reference sequence). CDR3 residues: CASSPRPPQTGNEQFF. In nucleotides, the CDR3 is TGTGCCAGCAGCCCCCGACCTCCGCAGACAGGGAATGAGCAGTTCTTC. Using reference TRBV11-1 and TRBJ2-1 for the parts outside the CDR3, the full variable domain is EAEVAQSPRYKITEKSQAVAFWCDPISGHATLYWYRQILGQGPELLVQFQDESVVDDSQLPKDRFSAERLKGVDSTLKIQPAELGDSAMYLCASSPRPPQTGNEQFFGPGTRLTVL.

This clonotype was counted a few times. The chain has TRBV3-1 and TRBJ1-2; TRBD1 might be the D (5 bases). Trimming left V 4 bases short and J 5 bases short, with 14 bases between. Germline CDR1 reads LGHDT; CDR2 reads YNNKEL (reference sequence). The CDR3 has 14 residues. Written as DNA, the CDR3 is TGTGCCAGCAGCCCCCGGGACGGCCGGTATGGCTACACCTTC. It yields the protein CASSPRDGRYGYTF.

The table lists this clonotype with many counts. This rearrangement joins TRBV24-1 to TRBJ2-6; D not certain. The CDR3 runs 13 residues. Trimming cost V 10 bases and J 2 bases, with 8 bases left between them. Looked up from germline, CDR1 is KGHDR and CDR2 is SFDVKD. The DNA of the CDR3 is TGTGCCACTGACACCCCTGGGGCCAACGTCCTGACTTTC. Translating it yields CATDTPGANVLTF.

This clonotype was counted at least ten times. The rearrangement uses TRBV20-1 and TRBJ1-3; D perhaps matches TRBD1 (6 bases). CDR3 length: 14 residues. CDR1 DFQATT and CDR2 SNEGSKA come from the germline V gene (reference sequence). Deletions cut 6 bases from V and 1 base from J, with 13 bases between. The CDR3 DNA follows: TGCAGTGCCGTGGACAGTCAGTCTGGAAACACCATATATTTT. Translation: CSAVDSQSGNTIYF.

This clonotype was counted ten times or more. The chain couples TRBV5-5 to TRBJ1-2; D remains ambiguous. Looked up from germline, CDR1 is SGHKS and CDR2 is YYEKEE (reference sequence). Trimming removed 0 bases at V and 2 bases at J, with 11 bases between. This CDR3 is 15 amino acids long. The CDR3 protein is CASSLAPSTNYGYTF. CDR3 bases: TGTGCCAGCAGCTTGGCCCCCAGCACCAACTATGGCTACACCTTC.

This clonotype was seen many times. The V gene is TRBV9, the J gene TRBJ2-1; 9 nucleotides align to TRBD2. The CDR3 contains 14 residues. The V gene's germline CDR1 is SGDLS and CDR2 YYNGEE. V was pared by 4 bases and J by 7 bases, with 6 bases of the junction left unmatched. This CDR3 reads CASSLGTSLNEQFF. CDR3 in DNA: TGTGCCAGCAGCCTTGGGACTAGCCTAAATGAGCAGTTCTTC.

This clonotype was picked up many times. This sequence joins TRBV14 and TRBJ1-6; D gene unclear. The CDR3 sequence is 14 residues long. The V gene lost 1 base and the J gene lost 11 bases, with 12 bases spanning the gap. Germline V gene lookup returns CDR1 SGHDN and CDR2 FVKESK. Here the CDR3 DNA reads TGTGCCAGCAGCCAAGGGAGTGCCGGGGCACCCCTCCACTTT. Its translation is CASSQGSAGAPLHF.

This clonotype was seen many times. The chain employs TRBV10-3 and TRBJ1-2; TRBD1 is a possible D gene (5 bases). V dropped 6 bases and J dropped 8 bases, with 19 bases sitting between them. The CDR3 runs 14 residues. CDR1 and CDR2 from the germline V gene are ENHRY and SYGVKD. The CDR3 loop is CAISRTPTEGGYTF. CDR3 nucleotides: TGTGCCATCAGCCGGACCCCAACGGAGGGGGGCTACACCTTC.

The sample holds many counts of this clonotype. The genes are TRBV10-3 and TRBJ1-1, with a weak D call TRBD1 (6 bases). Germline CDR1 is ENHRY and CDR2 is SYGVKD. The CDR3 has 12 amino acids. V lost 5 bases and J lost 8, with 12 bases in between. DNA of the CDR3: TGTGCCATCAGTTCAGGGGAGTCCGAAGCTTTCTTT. Its protein is CAISSGESEAFF.